This TCR beta chain was captured in a study of molecular identifiers for immune sequencing clone quantification. Whole-study findings and limits: Clones above 20 RNA copies contained over 97% of effector molecules but under 1% of naive ones.

TCRdb ran MiXCR on the PCR reads and lists one entry per CDR3 protein. Among more than 300,000 distinct CDR3 sequences listed, around a fifth were seen once. This clonotype showed up just a few times. What it recognizes is unknown. The CDR3 is 16 amino acids. Looked up from germline, CDR1 is LGHDT and CDR2 is YNNKEL (reference sequence). V lost 5 bases and J 1 base, leaving 16 bases between the germline ends. This chain joins TRBV3-1 and TRBJ2-3; perhaps TRBD2 as D (6 bases). The specimen was naive CD8+ T cells from blood, with Jurkat cell RNA spiked in. Stated subset: FACS-sorted CD8+CD4-CCR7+CD45RA+ naive T cells. The sequence derives from a human donor in good health. Some libraries in this study had Jurkat cell RNA spiked in. The CDR3 DNA sequence: TGTGCCAGCAGCGGCGGCTGGGGGGAGGGCACAGATACGCAGTATTTT. Translated: CASSGGWGEGTDTQYF.